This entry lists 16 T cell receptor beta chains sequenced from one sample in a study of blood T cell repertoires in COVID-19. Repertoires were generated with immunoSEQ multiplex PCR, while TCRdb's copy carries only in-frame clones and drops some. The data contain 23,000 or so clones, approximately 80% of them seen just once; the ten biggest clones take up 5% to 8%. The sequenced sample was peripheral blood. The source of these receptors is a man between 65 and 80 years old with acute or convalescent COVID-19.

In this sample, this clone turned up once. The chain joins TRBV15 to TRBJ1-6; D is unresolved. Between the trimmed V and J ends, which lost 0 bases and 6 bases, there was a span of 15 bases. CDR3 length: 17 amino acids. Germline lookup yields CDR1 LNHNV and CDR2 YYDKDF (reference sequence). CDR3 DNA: TGTGCCACCAGCAGAGATCTCGTCCAAGCAAGTAATTCACCCCTCCACTTT. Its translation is CATSRDLVQASNSPLHF.

CDR3 residues: CASSPLQGGEKTGELFF. The CDR3 DNA reads TGTGCCAGCAGCCCACTACAGGGAGGGGAAAAAACCGGGGAGCTGTTTTTT. V is TRBV6-2 or TRBV6-3 and J is TRBJ2-2, with D perhaps matching TRBD2 (7 bases). V was clipped by 6 bases and J by 5 bases, with 22 bases between them. This CDR3 has 17 amino acids. CDR1 and CDR2 from the germline V gene are MNHEY and SVGEGT.

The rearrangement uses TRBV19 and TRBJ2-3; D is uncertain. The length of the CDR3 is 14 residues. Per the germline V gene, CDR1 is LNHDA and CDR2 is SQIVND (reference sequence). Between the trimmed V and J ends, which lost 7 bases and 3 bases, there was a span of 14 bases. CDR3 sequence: CASTHYGVTDTQYF. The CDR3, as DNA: TGTGCCAGTACCCATTACGGAGTAACAGATACGCAGTATTTT.

The CDR3 loop is CASSLGGADTQYF. The CDR3 DNA follows: TGTGCCAGCAGCTTAGGGGGGGCCGATACGCAGTATTTT. The chain employs TRBV5-4 and TRBJ2-3; possible D gene TRBD2, 7 bases. V was pared by 2 bases and J by 6 bases, with 10 bases between. Germline-derived CDR1 and CDR2 are SGHNT and YYREEE (reference sequence). This CDR3 has 13 amino acids.

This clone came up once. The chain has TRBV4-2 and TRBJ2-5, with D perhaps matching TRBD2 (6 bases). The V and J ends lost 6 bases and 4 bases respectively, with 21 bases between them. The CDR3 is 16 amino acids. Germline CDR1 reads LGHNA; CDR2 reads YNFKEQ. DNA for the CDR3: TGTGCCAGCAGTCGTACCGGGGGAGGTTTGGGAGAGACCCAGTACTTC. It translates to CASSRTGGGLGETQYF.

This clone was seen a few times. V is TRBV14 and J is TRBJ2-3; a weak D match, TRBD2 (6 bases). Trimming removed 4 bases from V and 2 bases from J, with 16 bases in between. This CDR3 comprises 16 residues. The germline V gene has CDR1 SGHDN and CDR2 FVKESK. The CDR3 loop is CASSRRGGPYTDTQYF. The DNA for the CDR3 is TGTGCCAGCAGCCGACGCGGAGGGCCCTACACAGATACGCAGTATTTT.

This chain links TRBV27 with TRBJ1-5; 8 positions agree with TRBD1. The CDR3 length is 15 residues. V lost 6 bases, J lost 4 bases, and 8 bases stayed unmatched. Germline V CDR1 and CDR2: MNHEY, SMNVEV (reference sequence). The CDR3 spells CASRRAGQGNQPQHF. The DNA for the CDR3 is TGTGCCAGCAGAAGAGCCGGACAGGGAAATCAGCCCCAGCATTTT.

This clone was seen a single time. CDR3: CASSVASMVGAEAFF. The CDR3 coding sequence is TGTGCCAGCAGCGTAGCTAGCATGGTCGGGGCTGAAGCTTTCTTT. The chain carries TRBV9 and TRBJ1-1; no reliable D call. CDR3 size: 15 residues. Between the trimmed V and J ends, which lost 0 bases and 6 bases, there was a span of 15 bases. The germline gives CDR1 SGDLS, CDR2 YYNGEE.

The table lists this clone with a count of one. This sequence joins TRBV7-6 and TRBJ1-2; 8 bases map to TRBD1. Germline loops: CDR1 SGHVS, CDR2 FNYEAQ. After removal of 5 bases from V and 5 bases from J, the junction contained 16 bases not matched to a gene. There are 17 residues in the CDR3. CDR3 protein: CASSPSSSDRVVYGYTF. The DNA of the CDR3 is TGTGCCAGCAGCCCTAGCAGCTCGGACAGGGTGGTGTATGGCTACACCTTC.

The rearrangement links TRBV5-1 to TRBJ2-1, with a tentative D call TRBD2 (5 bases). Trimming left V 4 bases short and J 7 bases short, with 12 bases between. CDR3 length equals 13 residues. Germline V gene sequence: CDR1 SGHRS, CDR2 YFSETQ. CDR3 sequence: CASSPGSANEQFF. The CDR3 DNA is TGCGCCAGCAGCCCGGGATCCGCTAATGAGCAGTTCTTC.

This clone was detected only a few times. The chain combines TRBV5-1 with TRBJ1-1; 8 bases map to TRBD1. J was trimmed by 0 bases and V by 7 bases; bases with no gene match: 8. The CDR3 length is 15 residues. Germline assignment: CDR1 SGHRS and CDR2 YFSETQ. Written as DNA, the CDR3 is TGCGCCAGCGACAGGGGACTTGGAATGAACACTGAAGCTTTCTTT. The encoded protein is CASDRGLGMNTEAFF.

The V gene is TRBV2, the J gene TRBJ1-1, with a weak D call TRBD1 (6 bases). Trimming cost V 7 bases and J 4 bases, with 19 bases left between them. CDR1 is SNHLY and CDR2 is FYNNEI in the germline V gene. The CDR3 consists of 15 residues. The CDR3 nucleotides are TGTGCCAGCACCAAGATGGGGGGCGGGGGCACTGAAGCTTTCTTT. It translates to CASTKMGGGGTEAFF.

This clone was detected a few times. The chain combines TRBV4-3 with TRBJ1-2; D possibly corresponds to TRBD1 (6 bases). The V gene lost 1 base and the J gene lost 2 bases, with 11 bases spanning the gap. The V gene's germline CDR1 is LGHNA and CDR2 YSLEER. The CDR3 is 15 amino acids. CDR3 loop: CASSQGGGLNYGYTF. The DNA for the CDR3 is TGCGCCAGCAGCCAAGGTGGGGGCCTAAACTATGGCTACACCTTC.

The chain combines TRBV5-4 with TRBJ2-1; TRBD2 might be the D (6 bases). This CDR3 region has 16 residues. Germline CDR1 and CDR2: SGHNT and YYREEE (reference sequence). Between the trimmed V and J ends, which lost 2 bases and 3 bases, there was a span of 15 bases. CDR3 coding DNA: TGTGCCAGCAGCTTACCGCAAAGGGGAGGCTACAATGAGCAGTTCTTC. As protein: CASSLPQRGGYNEQFF.

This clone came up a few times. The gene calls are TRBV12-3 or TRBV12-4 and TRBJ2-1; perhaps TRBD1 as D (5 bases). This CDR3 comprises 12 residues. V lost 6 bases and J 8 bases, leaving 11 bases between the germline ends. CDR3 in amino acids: CASSPGFHEQFF. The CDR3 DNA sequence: TGTGCCAGCAGCCCAGGGTTCCATGAGCAGTTCTTC.

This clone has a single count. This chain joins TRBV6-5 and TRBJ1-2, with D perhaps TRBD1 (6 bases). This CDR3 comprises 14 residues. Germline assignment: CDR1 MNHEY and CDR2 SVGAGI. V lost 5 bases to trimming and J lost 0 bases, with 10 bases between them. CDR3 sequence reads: CASSPGHPNYGYTF. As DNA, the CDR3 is TGTGCCAGCAGTCCGGGACACCCTAACTATGGCTACACCTTC.